The following is a T cell receptor beta chain sequence with its context. This specimen comes from a study of blood T cell repertoires in COVID-19. The CDR3 is 18 residues long. V shed 0 bases and J 5 bases; nucleotides not matched to a gene: 13. Germline V gene data show CDR1 as SEHNR and CDR2 as FQNEAQ (reference sequence). Here immunoSEQ multiplex PCR was the method, and the copy in TCRdb shows in-frame clones only, minus some. Of hundreds of thousands of clones detected, 85% to 90% appear once; the ten largest clones hold 5% to 6.5%. This sequence joins TRBV7-9 and TRBJ1-1; 9 nucleotides line up with TRBD1. The source is a man at least 80 years old with acute or convalescent COVID-19. The sample consisted of peripheral blood. The CDR3 DNA sequence: TGTGCCAGCAGCTTAGCATTTGGGACAGGACAGGGGAGGACTGAAGCTTTCTTT. Protein: CASSLAFGTGQGRTEAFF.